These T cell receptor beta chains were read from a single sample in a study of cytomegalovirus exposure and HLA in healthy donors. Sequencing was performed with immunoSEQ multiplex PCR; in TCRdb, only in-frame clones are kept and a portion is missing. Its listing shows fewer than 250,000 clones. The sequencing sample was made of PBMCs. These receptors were obtained from a young woman in good health and CMV-seropositive. The CDR3 runs from the conserved cysteine through the conserved F or W. Each record gives: J gene, D gene, V gene, CDR3 protein, CDR3 DNA. A D gene is named only where the DNA matches it firmly.

TRBJ1-1 NA TRBV5-1 CASSLGDSMNTEAFF TGCGCCAGCAGCTTGGGCGACAGCATGAACACTGAAGCTTTCTTT
TRBJ1-1 TRBD1 TRBV6-1 CASVRQGGTEAFF TGTGCCTCTGTTCGACAGGGAGGCACTGAAGCTTTCTTT
TRBJ2-3 NA TRBV6-6 CASRPAISTDTQYF TGTGCCAGCAGGCCAGCGATTAGCACAGATACGCAGTATTTT
TRBJ1-5 NA TRBV19 CASSSVSSQPQHF TGTGCCAGTAGTAGTGTATCCAGTCAGCCCCAGCATTTT
TRBJ2-1 TRBD2 TRBV5-4 CASRPDLAGGLGEQFF TGTGCCAGCAGACCCGATTTAGCGGGAGGGCTCGGTGAGCAGTTCTTC
TRBJ2-5 NA TRBV11-2 CASSLDGHPYF TGTGCCAGCAGCTTAGATGGGCACCCGTACTTC
TRBJ2-6 TRBD1 TRBV28 CASSYDRAGANVLTF TGTGCCAGCAGTTACGACAGGGCTGGGGCCAACGTCCTGACTTTC
TRBJ2-2 NA TRBV18 CASSRDQLGELFF TGTGCCAGCTCGCGGGACCAACTGGGGGAGCTGTTTTTT
TRBJ2-2 TRBD1 TRBV25-1 CASSEYGTENTGELFF TGTGCCAGCAGTGAATACGGGACAGAGAACACCGGGGAGCTGTTTTTT
TRBJ1-5 NA TRBV7-8 CASSLGRVGSNQPQHF TGTGCCAGCAGCTTAGGGAGGGTTGGTAGCAATCAGCCCCAGCATTTT
TRBJ1-1 TRBD1 TRBV10-2 CASSDRGNVNTEAFF TGCGCCAGCAGTGACAGGGGGAATGTGAACACTGAAGCTTTCTTT
TRBJ1-1 NA TRBV18 CASSPSGTEAFF TGTGCCAGCTCACCGTCAGGAACTGAAGCTTTCTTT
TRBJ2-3 TRBD2 TRBV2 CASGLAGSTVSDTQYF TGTGCCAGCGGACTAGCGGGTAGTACTGTCTCAGATACGCAGTATTTT
TRBJ2-5 TRBD1 TRBV9 CASSARDRVPETQYF TGTGCCAGCAGCGCTCGGGACAGGGTCCCAGAGACCCAGTACTTC
TRBJ2-5 TRBD2 TRBV5-1 CASSSLLLAGDEETQYF TGCGCCAGCAGCTCCTTATTACTAGCGGGGGATGAAGAGACCCAGTACTTC
TRBJ2-5 NA TRBV5-1 CASSTGQGQETQYF TGCGCCAGCAGCACGGGCCAGGGCCAAGAGACCCAGTACTTC
TRBJ2-2 NA TRBV10-1 CASIGGTGELFF TGCGCCAGCATCGGAGGGACCGGGGAGCTGTTTTTT
TRBJ2-3 TRBD2 TRBV19 CASSIDLPEREGTDTQYF TGTGCCAGTAGTATAGATCTCCCTGAGCGGGAGGGTACAGATACGCAGTATTTT
TRBJ2-1 NA TRBV12-5 CASGLGQGNEQFF TGTGCTAGTGGTTTGGGCCAGGGCAATGAGCAGTTCTTC
TRBJ1-1 NA TRBV27 CASSEDTYTEAFF TGTGCCAGCAGTGAGGACACTTACACTGAAGCTTTCTTT
TRBJ1-5 TRBD1 TRBV6-5 CASSTRTGGNQPQHF TGTGCCAGCAGTACGCGGACAGGAGGAAATCAGCCCCAGCATTTT
TRBJ1-5 NA TRBV5-1 CASSLSDSNQPQHF TGCGCCAGCAGCTTGTCAGATAGCAATCAGCCCCAGCATTTT
TRBJ1-1 TRBD1 TRBV6-5 CASSAAGTGYEAFF TGTGCCAGCAGTGCGGCCGGGACAGGGTATGAAGCTTTCTTT
TRBJ1-1 TRBD1 TRBV19 CASSIGTRGRGFVENTEAFF TGTGCCAGTAGTATTGGGACGAGGGGGCGCGGCTTTGTAGAGAACACTGAAGCTTTCTTT
TRBJ1-6 NA TRBV5-1 CASSPGGGNSPLHF TGCGCCAGCAGCCCCGGGGGGGGCAACTCACCCCTCCACTTT
TRBJ2-2 NA TRBV6-1 CASHRVVNTGELFF TGTGCCAGCCACAGGGTTGTGAACACCGGGGAGCTGTTTTTT
TRBJ2-7 TRBD2 TRBV5-6 CASRAGTSETYEQYF TGTGCCAGCAGGGCCGGGACTAGCGAAACTTACGAGCAGTACTTC
TRBJ2-7 NA TRBV7-9 CASSPGHEQYF TGTGCCAGCAGCCCTGGCCACGAGCAGTACTTC
TRBJ1-5 NA TRBV5-1 CASSPEGNQPQHF TGCGCCAGCAGCCCGGAGGGAAATCAGCCCCAGCATTTT
TRBJ1-4 NA TRBV6-1 CASRIGGGDEKLFF TGTGCCAGCAGGATAGGGGGAGGGGATGAAAAACTGTTTTTT
TRBJ2-1 TRBD2 TRBV19 CASSTGTTNEQFF TGTGCCAGTAGTACCGGGACTACCAATGAGCAGTTCTTC
TRBJ2-4 TRBD2 TRBV15 CATSRDYAGGPSKAKNIQYF TGTGCCACCAGCAGAGATTACGCGGGGGGGCCTAGTAAAGCCAAAAACATTCAGTACTTC
TRBJ1-2 NA TRBV11-2 CASSPGRGGYTF TGTGCCAGCAGCCCGGGGAGGGGCGGCTACACCTTC
TRBJ1-5 TRBD1 TRBV28 CASRTGGSNQPQHF TGTGCCAGCAGGACAGGGGGTAGCAATCAGCCCCAGCATTTT
TRBJ2-5 TRBD2 TRBV4-2 CASSQEKAGGQETQYF TGTGCCAGCAGCCAAGAAAAAGCGGGGGGGCAGGAGACCCAGTACTTC
TRBJ2-1 TRBD1 TRBV28 CASSPGTGGYNEQFF TGTGCCAGCAGTCCCGGGACAGGGGGTTACAATGAGCAGTTCTTC
TRBJ2-1 NA TRBV9 CASSGTSPLNEQFF TGTGCCAGCTCCGGGACTTCTCCACTCAATGAGCAGTTCTTC